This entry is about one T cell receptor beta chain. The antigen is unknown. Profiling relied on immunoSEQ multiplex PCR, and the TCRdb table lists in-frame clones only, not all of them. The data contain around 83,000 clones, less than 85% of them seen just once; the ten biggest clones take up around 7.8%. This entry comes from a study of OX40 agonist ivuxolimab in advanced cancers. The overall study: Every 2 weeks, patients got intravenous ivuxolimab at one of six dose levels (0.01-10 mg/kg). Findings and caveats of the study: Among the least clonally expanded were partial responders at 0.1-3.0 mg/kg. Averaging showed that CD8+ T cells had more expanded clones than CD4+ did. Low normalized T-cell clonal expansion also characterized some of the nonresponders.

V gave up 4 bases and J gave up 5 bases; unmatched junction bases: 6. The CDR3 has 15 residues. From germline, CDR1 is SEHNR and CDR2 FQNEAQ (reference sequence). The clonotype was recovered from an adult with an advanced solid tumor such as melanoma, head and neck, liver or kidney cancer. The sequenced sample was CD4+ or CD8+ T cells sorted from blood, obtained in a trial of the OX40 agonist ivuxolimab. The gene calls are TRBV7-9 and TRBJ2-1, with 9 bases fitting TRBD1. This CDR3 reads CASSSRTGVDNEQFF. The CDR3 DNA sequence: TGTGCCAGCAGCTCCCGGACAGGGGTTGACAATGAGCAGTTCTTC.